These 25 T cell receptor beta chains originate from one sample sequenced in a study of T-cell memory formation after mild COVID-19. Each CDR3 protein is one row after TCRdb ran MiXCR on the 5' RACE reads. The table has under 400,000 distinct CDR3 sequences, under 30% seen once. Sequences were obtained from PBMCs or a T cell subset sorted from them (not recorded which). The source of these receptors is an adult woman who had mild COVID-19 (a few samples of this study predate the infection). Cell type and time point are not known.

The chain employs TRBV11-2 and TRBJ2-7; D gene ambiguous. The CDR3 runs 12 residues. CDR1 and CDR2 (germline): SGHAT, FQNNGV. V lost 0 bases and J 9 bases, leaving 9 bases between the germline ends. CDR3 protein: CASSLEARVQYF. The CDR3 DNA reads TGTGCCAGCAGCTTAGAGGCTCGGGTGCAGTACTTC. Full variable domain (remainder filled in from reference TRBV11-2 and TRBJ2-7): EAGVAQSPRYKIIEKRQSVAFWCNPISGHATLYWYQQILGQGPKLLIQFQNNGVVDDSQLPKDRFSAERLKGVDSTLKIQPAKLEDSAVYLCASSLEARVQYFGPGTRLTVT.

CDR3 amino acids: CASSFSGYEQFF. The CDR3 DNA reads as TGTGCCAGCAGTTTCTCGGGGTATGAGCAGTTCTTC. The V call is TRBV27, the J call TRBJ2-1, with D tentatively TRBD2 (5 bases). This CDR3 has 12 residues. V lost 3 bases to trimming and J lost 8 bases, with 8 bases between them. Germline V lookup: CDR1 MNHEY, CDR2 SMNVEV (reference sequence).

This chain joins TRBV29-1 and TRBJ2-7; D gene ambiguous. CDR1 is SQVTM, CDR2 ANQGSEA, per germline. This CDR3 is 14 amino acids long. Trimming removed 5 bases from V and 2 bases from J, with 16 bases in between. The CDR3 DNA follows: TGCAGCGTTCATCGGGCCGGGTCCCCCTACGAGCAGTACTTC. It yields the protein CSVHRAGSPYEQYF.

This clonotype has only a few counts. The chain joins TRBV12-3 or TRBV12-4 to TRBJ1-1; a possible D gene is TRBD1 (5 bases). Trimming left V 6 bases short and J 3 bases short, with 17 bases between. This CDR3 spans 15 amino acids. This CDR3 reads CASSHSAGGDTEAFF. The CDR3 coding sequence is TGTGCCAGCAGCCATTCGGCGGGGGGGGACACTGAAGCTTTCTTT.

This clonotype has a handful of counts. The chain is built from TRBV20-1 and TRBJ1-2; a weak D match, TRBD1 (6 bases). Trimming pared 0 bases from V and 2 bases from J, leaving 28 bases between. The V gene's germline CDR1 is DFQATT and CDR2 SNEGSKA (reference sequence). CDR3 length: 20 amino acids. CDR3 DNA sequence: TGCAGTGCTAGAGATGAAGGCGGGGGGACGACTTACAGGGCCAACTATGGCTACACCTTC. This gives the protein CSARDEGGGTTYRANYGYTF.

V usage is TRBV5-5 and J usage is TRBJ1-2; D call uncertain. Germline V CDR1 and CDR2: SGHKS, YYEKEE (reference sequence). Deletions cut 6 bases from V and 8 bases from J, with 17 bases between. This CDR3 is built from 13 residues. CDR3: CASTLGGVRGYTF. CDR3 bases: TGTGCCAGCACCCTAGGCGGGGTAAGAGGCTACACCTTC.

This clonotype appeared a few times. The gene calls are TRBV12-3 or TRBV12-4 and TRBJ1-2; 12 bases map to TRBD1. The CDR3 runs to 15 residues. J lost 6 bases, V lost 1 base, and 3 bases had no gene match. The CDR3 loop reads CASSLGDRGRDGYTF. Here the CDR3 DNA reads TGTGCCAGCAGTTTAGGGGACAGGGGGCGCGATGGCTACACCTTC.

The chain links TRBV29-1 to TRBJ2-1, with 11 nucleotides matching TRBD1. Per germline, CDR1 SQVTM and CDR2 ANQGSEA. The CDR3 has 13 amino acids. The trim removed 6 bases at V and 10 bases at J, leaving 8 bases unmatched. This chain's CDR3 is CSVDRDRGAEQFF. As DNA, the CDR3 is TGCAGCGTCGACCGGGACAGGGGGGCAGAGCAGTTCTTC.

V is TRBV7-2 and J is TRBJ2-5; unclear D gene. The ends were cut back, 0 bases at V and 2 bases at J, with 7 bases in the middle. CDR1 is SGHTA and CDR2 is FQGNSA in the germline V gene. CDR3 length equals 14 residues. CDR3 sequence: CASSLASFQETQYF. The CDR3 DNA follows: TGTGCCAGCAGCTTAGCGAGCTTTCAAGAGACCCAGTACTTC.

The rearrangement uses TRBV4-1 and TRBJ1-2; D unresolved. The V end lost 0 bases, the J end lost 3 bases, and 11 bases lay between the germline ends. Germline-derived CDR1 and CDR2 are MGHRA and YSYEKL. The CDR3 covers 15 residues. CDR3 in amino acids: CASSQDGNGYYGYTF. CDR3 DNA: TGCGCCAGCAGCCAAGATGGAAACGGGTACTATGGCTACACCTTC.

DNA of the CDR3: TGTGCCAGCAGCGTAGATCCCGCGCATAGCGGCCCATCCTACAATGAGCAGTTCTTC. Encoded protein: CASSVDPAHSGPSYNEQFF. The rearrangement joins TRBV9 to TRBJ2-1, with D perhaps TRBD2 (6 bases). The V end lost 0 bases, the J end lost 1 base, and 20 bases lay between the germline ends. This CDR3 has 19 residues. The germline CDR1 and CDR2 sequences are SGDLS and YYNGEE.

The chain is built from TRBV12-2 and TRBJ1-1; the DNA was not used to check the table's D call, TRBD1. TRBV12-2 is given as a pseudogene. CDR3 length: 19 residues. The CDR3 spells CASRTPRRRGRIRNTEAFF. The CDR3 bases are TGTGCAAGTCGCACCCCCCGCCGCAGGGGAAGGATTAGGAACACTGAAGCTTTCTTT.

This chain joins TRBV4-1 and TRBJ2-5; no clear D gene. The CDR3 runs to 14 residues. The germline V gene has CDR1 MGHRA and CDR2 YSYEKL. The V gene lost 4 bases and the J gene lost 1 base, with 10 bases spanning the gap. The CDR3 sequence is CASSRDAAQETQYF. The CDR3 DNA reads TGCGCCAGCAGCCGAGATGCTGCCCAAGAGACCCAGTACTTC.

This clonotype was counted between two and nine times. The V gene is TRBV14, the J gene TRBJ1-4, with 7 bases fitting TRBD1. Germline lookup yields CDR1 SGHDN and CDR2 FVKESK. This CDR3 contains 15 residues. Trimming removed 6 bases from V and 3 bases from J; junction bases left unmatched: 7. In nucleotides, the CDR3 is TGTGCCAGCAGTTGGTTCGGGACAGCTAATGAAAAACTGTTTTTT. Translating gives CASSWFGTANEKLFF.

The chain employs TRBV6-2 or TRBV6-3 and TRBJ1-1; the match to TRBD1 covers 7 bases. The V segment lost 4 bases and the J segment 5 bases; nucleotides outside the gene matches: 4. CDR3 length equals 13 residues. Per the germline V gene, CDR1 is MNHEY and CDR2 is SVGEGT. The CDR3 nucleotides are TGTGCCAGCAGTTTACAGGGGAGAACTGAAGCTTTCTTT. It encodes CASSLQGRTEAFF.

This clonotype was observed a handful of times. CDR3 residues: CAWSALRLSLDIQYF. The DNA of the CDR3 is TGTGCCTGGAGTGCCCTTCGACTATCTCTCGACATTCAGTACTTC. The rearrangement joins TRBV30 to TRBJ2-4; D is possibly TRBD2 (5 bases). V was cut by 1 base and J by 8 bases, with 18 bases left in between. Germline CDR1 reads GTSNPN; CDR2 reads SVGIG (reference sequence). The CDR3 runs 15 residues.

This clonotype has more than one count but fewer than ten. The rearrangement joins TRBV14 to TRBJ1-3; D gene uncertain. Germline values: CDR1 SGHDN, CDR2 FVKESK. The V and J ends lost 1 base and 8 bases respectively, with 9 bases between them. The CDR3 length is 13 residues. This CDR3 is CASSQGMEDTIYF. Written as DNA, the CDR3 is TGTGCCAGCAGCCAAGGGATGGAAGACACCATATATTTT.

This clonotype was counted a few times. The gene calls are TRBV24-1 and TRBJ2-5, with D unclear. The germline V and J ends were trimmed by 5 bases and 4 bases, with 7 bases remaining between them. The germline CDR1 and CDR2 sequences are KGHDR and SFDVKD. This CDR3 is 12 amino acids long. The CDR3 nucleotides read TGTGCCACCAGTGTAACCGGAGAGACCCAGTACTTC. The encoded protein is CATSVTGETQYF.

This chain uses TRBV4-2 with TRBJ2-7, with TRBD1 matching 7 bases. The trim removed 5 bases at V and 3 bases at J, leaving 10 bases unmatched. This CDR3 region has 15 residues. Germline loops: CDR1 LGHNA, CDR2 YNFKEQ. The CDR3: CASSADGTEYYEQYF. The DNA for the CDR3 is TGTGCCAGCAGCGCTGACGGGACAGAGTACTACGAGCAGTACTTC.

This clonotype has just a few counts. The chain joins TRBV6-1 to TRBJ2-7, with 11 bases lining up with TRBD1. The CDR3 is 15 residues long. From germline, CDR1 is MNHNS and CDR2 SASEGT. V lost 3 bases, J lost 3 bases, and 4 bases stayed unmatched. The CDR3 is CASSDPGTGGYEQYF. The CDR3 bases are TGTGCCAGCAGTGATCCCGGGACAGGGGGCTACGAGCAGTACTTC.

The CDR3 reads CASSLGTSGMRRETQYF. The CDR3 DNA reads as TGTGCCAGCAGCCTCGGGACTAGCGGGATGAGGAGGGAGACCCAGTACTTC. V gene TRBV7-3 combines with J gene TRBJ2-5, with 13 nucleotides matching TRBD2. Trimming removed 5 bases from V and 5 bases from J; junction bases left unmatched: 11. The length of the CDR3 is 17 residues. The V gene's germline CDR1 is SGHTA and CDR2 FQGTGA.

V is TRBV7-2 and J is TRBJ2-4; 7 nucleotides line up with TRBD1. The CDR3 is made up of 15 amino acids. CDR1 and CDR2 from the germline V gene are SGHTA and FQGNSA. Losses at the gene ends were 5 bases for V and 4 bases for J; bases not matched to a gene: 8. This CDR3 is CASSVYRDRKNIQYF. The CDR3, as DNA: TGTGCCAGCAGCGTCTACCGGGACAGAAAAAACATTCAGTACTTC.

The chain links TRBV29-1 to TRBJ2-7; D is perhaps TRBD2 (5 bases). The CDR3 is 13 residues long. Trimming shortened V by 6 bases and J by 0 bases, and 12 bases separated the two germline ends. Per the germline V gene, CDR1 is SQVTM and CDR2 is ANQGSEA. The CDR3: CSVVSAYSYEQYF. DNA for the CDR3: TGCAGCGTGGTTAGCGCGTACTCCTACGAGCAGTACTTC.

The chain carries TRBV6-5 and TRBJ2-7, with D possibly TRBD1 on 5 matching bases. The germline V gene has CDR1 MNHEY and CDR2 SVGAGI. The CDR3 is made up of 15 amino acids. The V end lost 5 bases, the J end lost 2 bases, and 16 bases lay between the germline ends. CDR3 amino acids: CASSPPTGRTYEQYF. For the CDR3, the DNA is TGTGCCAGCAGTCCCCCAACAGGTCGAACCTACGAGCAGTACTTC.

This clonotype was seen more than once but under ten times. The chain recombines TRBV21-1 with TRBJ2-7. TRBV21-1 is an annotated pseudogene. The CDR3 loop spans 14 amino acids. The CDR3 region has the DNA TGTGCCAGCAGTCGTAAGCGGGAGCGCCACGAGCAGTACTTC. It translates to CASSRKRERHEQYF.